The 25 T cell receptor beta chains below were found in one sample sequenced in a study of cytomegalovirus exposure and HLA in healthy donors. 13 Jbeta primers and 60 Vbeta primers were used for the PCR. Sequenced by immunoSEQ multiplex PCR; TCRdb stores in-frame clones only, minus some. The top ten clones hold 2.5% to 3.5% of a sample with about 120,000 clones, roughly 80% of them seen once. The sequenced sample was PBMCs. The receptors originated from a woman aged 25 to 45 in good health and CMV-seropositive.

The count of this clone is one. The chain uses TRBV28 and TRBJ1-5, with 9 nucleotides matching TRBD1. This CDR3 spans 15 amino acids. With 4 bases clipped from V and 9 bases from J, the junction kept 10 bases outside the gene matches. Germline values: CDR1 MDHEN, CDR2 SYDVKM. CDR3 bases: TGTGCCAGCAGTTACCCGGGACAGGGAGCGTGGCCCCAGCATTTT. Translation: CASSYPGQGAWPQHF.

V is TRBV28 and J is TRBJ2-7; TRBD1 is a possible D gene (6 bases). CDR1 MDHEN and CDR2 SYDVKM come from the germline V gene. The V and J ends lost 3 bases and 3 bases respectively, with 9 bases between them. The CDR3 is 13 residues long. In DNA, the CDR3 is TGTGCCAGCAGTTTCACAGGGATCTACGAGCAGTACTTC. It yields the protein CASSFTGIYEQYF.

The chain employs TRBV7-9 and TRBJ1-1; 7 nucleotides align to TRBD1. Germline CDR1 reads SEHNR; CDR2 reads FQNEAQ (reference sequence). CDR3 length: 16 amino acids. The trim removed 5 bases at V and 0 bases at J, leaving 9 bases unmatched. The CDR3 DNA reads TGTGCCAGCAGCGAAGGGGGCACCCTCATGAACACTGAAGCTTTCTTT. Its translation is CASSEGGTLMNTEAFF.

V is TRBV6-1 and J is TRBJ1-3; no clear D gene. Germline lookup yields CDR1 MNHNS and CDR2 SASEGT. CDR3 length: 13 residues. Between the trimmed V and J ends, which lost 3 bases and 0 bases, there was a span of 3 bases. CDR3 sequence (DNA): TGTGCCAGCAGTGACAGCTCTGGAAACACCATATATTTT. Its translation is CASSDSSGNTIYF.

The rearrangement joins TRBV18 to TRBJ1-6; D uncertain. Germline V gene sequence: CDR1 KGHSH, CDR2 LQKENI. This CDR3 has 14 residues. Trimming shortened V by 6 bases and J by 7 bases, and 13 bases separated the two germline ends. In DNA, the CDR3 is TGTGCCAGCTCCCCTACCGAAACCAATTCACCCCTCCACTTT. It translates to CASSPTETNSPLHF.

The chain combines TRBV19 with TRBJ2-7, with D maybe TRBD2 (6 bases). The V end lost 7 bases, the J end lost 2 bases, and 12 bases lay between the germline ends. CDR1 LNHDA and CDR2 SQIVND come from the germline V gene (reference sequence). This CDR3 comprises 13 residues. CDR3 residues: CASKRAGPYEQYF. CDR3 coding DNA: TGTGCCAGTAAGCGGGCAGGGCCCTACGAGCAGTACTTC.

This rearrangement joins TRBV4-1 to TRBJ1-2, with D possibly being TRBD1 (6 bases). Germline CDR1 and CDR2: MGHRA and YSYEKL. The V end was cut by 1 base, the J end by 4 bases, with 22 bases between. This CDR3 comprises 18 residues. CDR3 DNA: TGCGCCAGCAGCCAAGGGGGACTAATGGGGGCAGCAATCTATGGCTACACCTTC. Translated, it gives CASSQGGLMGAAIYGYTF.

The V call is TRBV19, the J call TRBJ2-6; D ambiguous. The CDR3 runs to 15 residues. Trimming cost V 1 base and J 0 bases, with 4 bases left between them. Germline CDR1 and CDR2: LNHDA and SQIVND (reference sequence). The CDR3 region is CASSIGSSGANVLTF. The CDR3 bases are TGTGCCAGTAGTATAGGCAGCTCTGGGGCCAACGTCCTGACTTTC.

The gene calls are TRBV7-3 and TRBJ2-1; D remains ambiguous. Germline V gives CDR1 SGHTA, CDR2 FQGTGA. V lost 4 bases and J 0 bases, leaving 13 bases between the germline ends. The CDR3 is 16 residues long. CDR3 nucleotide sequence: TGTGCCAGCAGCTCCCGAAGCTCGAGCTCCTACAATGAGCAGTTCTTC. This gives the protein CASSSRSSSSYNEQFF. Full variable domain (missing parts from reference TRBV7-3 and TRBJ2-1): GAGVSQTPSNKVTEKGKYVELRCDPISGHTALYWYRQSLGQGPEFLIYFQGTGAADDSGLPNDRFFAVRPEGSVSTLKIQRTERGDSAVYLCASSSRSSSSYNEQFFGPGTRLTVL.

V and J are TRBV7-8 and TRBJ1-5; 9 bases match TRBD1. CDR1 is SGHVS and CDR2 is FQNEAQ in the germline V gene. Trimming at V came to 5 bases and at J to 6 bases, leaving 8 bases not matched to a gene. This CDR3 comprises 15 residues. This CDR3 reads CASSRPGQGSQPQHF. The CDR3 DNA follows: TGTGCCAGCAGCCGTCCTGGACAGGGGAGTCAGCCCCAGCATTTT.

The J gene is TRBJ1-5, the V gene TRBV7-2, with D possibly TRBD1 on 6 matching bases. Germline V gene lookup returns CDR1 SGHTA and CDR2 FQGNSA. The CDR3 is 14 residues long. V lost 4 bases to trimming and J lost 6 bases, with 13 bases between them. In nucleotides, the CDR3 is TGTGCCAGCAGCTCCAGGGGTTCGGGTCAGCCCCAGCATTTT. It specifies CASSSRGSGQPQHF.

The chain recombines TRBV6-1 with TRBJ2-2; maybe TRBD2 (5 bases). CDR1 and CDR2 from the germline V gene are MNHNS and SASEGT. Trimming stripped 3 bases from V and 7 bases from J, with 12 bases between. This CDR3 has 14 residues. This chain's CDR3 is CASSDRGLYGELFF. CDR3 bases: TGTGCCAGCAGTGACCGGGGTCTATACGGGGAGCTGTTTTTT.

This clone was recorded a few times. The chain uses TRBV2 and TRBJ2-7, with D possibly TRBD1 on 5 matching bases. CDR3 length equals 13 residues. Trimming removed 4 bases at V and 5 bases at J, with 12 bases between. CDR1 and CDR2 (germline): SNHLY, FYNNEI. This CDR3 reads CASSVAGPDEQYF. Written as DNA, the CDR3 is TGTGCCAGCAGTGTGGCAGGGCCAGACGAGCAGTACTTC.

The genes are TRBV6-6 and TRBJ2-5; 10 bases fit TRBD2. Germline trimming cut 5 bases from V and 9 bases from J; bases unmatched to any gene: 9. CDR3 length: 14 residues. Germline V gene lookup returns CDR1 MNHNY and CDR2 SVGAGI (reference sequence). The CDR3 nucleotides are TGTGCCAGCAGTACCGACCCTAGCGGGGGTTCCCAGTACTTC. Protein: CASSTDPSGGSQYF.

The chain is built from TRBV14 and TRBJ1-6; 9 bases align to TRBD1. Germline V gene lookup returns CDR1 SGHDN and CDR2 FVKESK. V was pared by 4 bases and J by 9 bases, with 10 bases of the junction left unmatched. The CDR3 contains 16 residues. The CDR3 loop reads CASSPQQGAFGSPLHF. CDR3 coding DNA: TGTGCCAGCAGCCCGCAACAGGGGGCGTTTGGTTCACCCCTCCACTTT.

This clone was seen once. The chain couples TRBV4-3 to TRBJ1-4; 7 bases agree with TRBD1. Germline V lookup: CDR1 LGHNA, CDR2 YSLEER. Losses at the gene ends were 1 base for V and 9 bases for J; bases not matched to a gene: 5. This CDR3 spans 14 amino acids. This CDR3 reads CASSQGGDSQKLFF. The DNA of the CDR3 is TGCGCCAGCAGCCAAGGAGGGGACAGCCAAAAACTGTTTTTT.

The chain joins TRBV5-8 to TRBJ1-1; a weak D match, TRBD1 (6 bases). The V gene's germline CDR1 is SGHTS and CDR2 YDEGEE. V was cut by 4 bases and J by 6 bases, with 13 bases left in between. The CDR3 is made up of 13 amino acids. The CDR3 here is CASSHGQYAEAFF. Here the CDR3 DNA reads TGTGCCAGCAGCCACGGACAGTACGCTGAAGCTTTCTTT.

The rearrangement links TRBV29-1 to TRBJ2-5, with 9 bases matching TRBD1. TRBJ2-7 explains the end of the DNA better; the J call may be wrong. The CDR3 has 13 residues. From germline, CDR1 is SQVTM and CDR2 ANQGSEA. In DNA form, the CDR3 reads TGCAGCGTACGGACAGGGGAAGGGAACGAGCAGTACTTC. This encodes CSVRTGEGNEQYF.

The chain employs TRBV4-2 and TRBJ2-3; unclear D gene. The CDR3 loop spans 14 amino acids. V lost 4 bases and J 1 base, leaving 9 bases between the germline ends. Germline CDR1 and CDR2: LGHNA and YNFKEQ. The CDR3 region is CASSPPLRTDTQYF. Written as DNA, the CDR3 is TGTGCCAGCAGCCCCCCCCTCCGCACAGATACGCAGTATTTT.

This rearrangement joins TRBV6-1 to TRBJ2-7; 7 bases match TRBD1. The trim removed 4 bases at V and 0 bases at J, leaving 6 bases unmatched. The CDR3 is 15 amino acids. Germline V CDR1 and CDR2: MNHNS, SASEGT. The CDR3 bases are TGTGCCAGCAGTGCCGGGACAGCCCTCTCCTACGAGCAGTACTTC. Protein sequence: CASSAGTALSYEQYF.

The gene calls are TRBV2 and TRBJ1-1; D not resolved. The V and J ends lost 8 bases and 9 bases respectively, with 25 bases between them. The CDR3 loop spans 15 amino acids. Germline V lookup: CDR1 SNHLY, CDR2 FYNNEI. Written as DNA, the CDR3 is TGTGCCAGCCATGACGGTACGAATCGAGGTGGAAAAGCTTTCTTT. Protein sequence: CASHDGTNRGGKAFF. The whole variable domain, remainder taken from reference TRBV2 and TRBJ1-1, is EPEVTQTPSHQVTQMGQEVILRCVPISNHLYFYWYRQILGQKVEFLVSFYNNEISEKSEIFDDQFSVERPDGSNFTLKIRSTKLEDSAMYFCASHDGTNRGGKAFFGQGTRLTVV.

The gene calls are TRBV9 and TRBJ1-6; unclear D gene. Trimming removed 1 base at V and 7 bases at J, with 15 bases between. Germline V gene sequence: CDR1 SGDLS, CDR2 YYNGEE. This CDR3 has 16 residues. CDR3 nucleotide sequence: TGTGCCAGCAGCGTATCCCGGGGAGGGAAGAATTCACCCCTCCACTTT. Residues: CASSVSRGGKNSPLHF.

V and J are TRBV12-5 and TRBJ2-1, with 9 bases identical to TRBD1. Trimming took 3 bases from V and 3 from J; bases not matched to a gene: 15. This CDR3 spans 19 amino acids. Germline CDR1 is LGHNT and CDR2 is FRNRAP. CDR3 coding DNA: TGTGCTAGTGGTTTAGCCATAGGGACAGGGATTTTGGGCTACAATGAGCAGTTCTTC. It specifies CASGLAIGTGILGYNEQFF.

This clone came up once. The chain couples TRBV7-2 to TRBJ1-2, with 8 bases aligning to TRBD1. This CDR3 is built from 15 residues. Germline CDR1 and CDR2: SGHTA and FQGNSA. J gave up 5 bases and V 1 base, and 6 bases lay outside the gene matches. CDR3 bases: TGTGCCAGCAGCTTAGGTAGCAGGGGGCCGTATGGCTACACCTTC. Encoded protein: CASSLGSRGPYGYTF.

The J gene is TRBJ1-1, the V gene TRBV10-1, with TRBD1 identical over 11 bases. Germline CDR1 and CDR2: WNHNN and SYGVQD (reference sequence). Trimming took 2 bases from V and 1 from J; bases not matched to a gene: 9. This CDR3 has 18 amino acids. CDR3 protein: CASSELGQGGPGNTEAFF. The CDR3 DNA reads as TGCGCCAGCAGTGAGCTGGGACAGGGGGGGCCAGGGAACACTGAAGCTTTCTTT.